This T cell receptor beta chain was found in a study of cytomegalovirus exposure and HLA in healthy donors. Study-wide results and limits: A later analysis showed HLA-associated TCR beta chains outstripping equally common others in clonal expansion. Earlier analysis looked at TCR beta V segments, and most were productive about 90% or about 30% of the time.

The sample holds one count of this clone. Its cognate antigen is unknown. Germline-derived CDR1 and CDR2 are SGHRS and YFSETQ. The CDR3 totals 17 residues. Germline trimming cut 1 base from V and 0 bases from J; bases unmatched to any gene: 5. Primers included in the PCR were 60 Vbeta and 13 Jbeta primers. Sequencing was performed with immunoSEQ multiplex PCR; in TCRdb, only in-frame clones are kept and a portion is missing. Found here are around 150,000 clones, about 87% of them singletons; the top ten hold about 5%. The TCR comes from a woman aged 25 to 39 in good health and CMV-seronegative. Sequencing was done on a sample of PBMCs. This rearrangement joins TRBV5-1 to TRBJ2-7, with TRBD2 identical over 12 bases. In DNA form, the CDR3 reads TGCGCCAGCAGCTTGAGTCTAGCGGGAGGGCTCTCCTACGAGCAGTACTTC. It translates to CASSLSLAGGLSYEQYF.